The clone carrying this T cell receptor beta chain appeared a few times. This record comes from a study of blood T cell repertoires in COVID-19. Study summary: Samples representing acute and convalescent COVID-19 were sourced from the United States, Italy and Spain. T cells, B-cell-depleted T cells, or PBMCs provided the cDNA or gDNA that served as material.

Original methodology: Scientists estimated how many nucleated cells there were by amplifying reference gene primers. TCRdb's table, derived via immunoSEQ multiplex PCR, lists solely in-frame clones and lacks some. V, J and clone size reflect that table, while D and trimming were determined from the DNA. The table shows about 360,000 clones, with more than 70% occurring only once. CDR3 length equals 13 residues. V was clipped by 2 bases and J by 3 bases, with 8 bases between them. Per germline, CDR1 MNHEY and CDR2 SVGAGI. The clonotype was recovered from a man aged 25 to 45 with active or convalescent COVID-19. V gene TRBV6-5 combines with J gene TRBJ2-7; maybe TRBD1 (5 bases). The sequencing sample was made of peripheral blood. The CDR3 reads CASSYDTGYEQYF. The CDR3 DNA is TGTGCCAGCAGTTACGACACAGGCTACGAGCAGTACTTC.